This T cell receptor beta chain was profiled in a study of T cell responses to AZD1222 COVID-19 vaccine. Sequencing was performed with immunoSEQ multiplex PCR; in TCRdb, only in-frame clones are kept and a portion is missing. This sample has 90,000 to 120,000 clones, with 88% found just once. CDR3 length: 17 residues. Unmatched junction bases numbered 2, after V lost 4 bases and J lost 2 bases. The germline gives CDR1 MGHRA, CDR2 YSYEKL. This TCR was recovered from an adult in good health. The chain carries TRBV4-1 and TRBJ2-1, with TRBD2 matching over 16 bases. Here the sequenced sample was peripheral blood, taken on day 0 of AZD1222 vaccination. This CDR3 reads CASSPGTSGGAYNEQFF. In DNA form, the CDR3 reads TGCGCCAGCAGCCCCGGGACTAGCGGGGGGGCCTACAATGAGCAGTTCTTC.